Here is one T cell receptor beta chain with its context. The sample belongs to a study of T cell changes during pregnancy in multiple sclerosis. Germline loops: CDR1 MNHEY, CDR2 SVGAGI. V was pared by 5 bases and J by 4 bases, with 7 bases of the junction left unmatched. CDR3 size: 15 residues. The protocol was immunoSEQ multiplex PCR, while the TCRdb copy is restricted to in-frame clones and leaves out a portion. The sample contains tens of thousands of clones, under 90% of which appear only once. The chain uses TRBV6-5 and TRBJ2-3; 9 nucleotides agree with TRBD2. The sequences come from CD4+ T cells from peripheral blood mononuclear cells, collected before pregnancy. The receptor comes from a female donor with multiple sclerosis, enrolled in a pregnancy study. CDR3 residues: CASSQTSGNADTQYF. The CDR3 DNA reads TGTGCCAGCAGTCAGACTAGCGGAAACGCAGATACGCAGTATTTT.